This T cell receptor (beta chain) derives from a study of beta chain features in type 1 diabetes. Study-wide findings and caveats: TCRB CDR3s from Type 1 diabetes patients were moderately but significantly shorter in all four CD4+ subsets.

For this clone: Its cognate antigen is unknown.

The entirety of the isolated RNA underwent reverse transcription, so expressed TCRB transcripts were sequenced. The data were produced by immunoSEQ multiplex PCR, yet TCRdb's version contains in-frame clones alone and is incomplete. The table shows about 710,000 clones, with around 15% occurring only once. This clonotype was sampled from a man aged 18 to 29 with type 1 diabetes. Sequencing was performed on naive CD4+ T cells from blood.

This CDR3 reads CASSLFRQGNEQFF. The CDR3 DNA is TGTGCCAGCAGTTTATTCCGACAGGGAAATGAGCAGTTCTTC. The rearrangement uses TRBV27 and TRBJ2-1, with TRBD1 matching 7 bases. CDR1 is MNHEY and CDR2 is SMNVEV in the germline V gene (reference sequence). The CDR3 is made up of 14 amino acids. J gave up 7 bases and V 1 base, and 4 bases lay outside the gene matches.